This TCR beta chain was captured in a study of T cells in Graves' hyperthyroidism and ophthalmopathy (dated by TCRdb to about 2019). Study-wide context: Peripheral blood was sampled at the time of initial diagnosis, prior to any treatment. TCR V-J signatures able to tell the groups apart were searched for in a discovery cohort of some 100 patients, of whom around 43 had Graves' ophthalmopathy and around 56 had stable Graves' hyperthyroidism. An independent validation cohort of 18 to 20 hyperthyroidism patients and about 15 patients who later progressed to ophthalmopathy tested prospective prediction of ophthalmopathy. For training and testing, the 100 or so patients in the discovery cohort were randomly divided in a 7:3 ratio. The study also compared thyroid tissue and blood T-cell repertoires from several Graves' hyperthyroidism patients. Following sampling, methimazole starting at 30 mg daily was given to hyperthyroidism patients, and high-dose intravenous methylprednisolone was given to ophthalmopathy patients. The paper reports TCR Vbeta CDR3 sequencing of 140 or so peripheral blood samples: 40 or so ophthalmopathy, under 85 hyperthyroidism and approximately 17 progressor patients.

This clonotype was counted many times. The antigen it recognizes is unknown. Within one base of it there is no much larger clone, and no base qualities were kept. The TCR beta CDR3 regions were amplified from the RNA transcripts. A first-round RT-PCR of the TCR CDR3 used the HTBI primer set with the Qiagen OneStep RT-PCR kit. A second multiplex PCR round built the libraries, followed by size selection and purification. Paired-end sequencing of the libraries was performed with 100 bp reads on an Illumina HiSeq2000. In the authors' own workflow: SOAPnuke was used to process the raw data, throwing out any read that contained adapters or uncalled bases, had a mean Phred below 15, or lacked an exact constant-primer or identifier match. High-quality paired reads were merged with COPE v1.2.5, and unique nucleotide sequences were defined as clonotypes. MiTCR v1.1 was used to align the clonotypes against IMGT TRBV, TRBD and TRBJ reference segments. Analysis was restricted to V-J combinations with a frequency above 0.0001, which covered roughly 99% of repertoires. The TCS score was defined as F50 (clonal expansion) divided by E x V (chaos), with BLOSUM62-based TCRdist calculated between CDR3 peptides within each V-J. Welch's t-statistics and random forest reduced around 520 V-J features to around 14, which were used in a naive Bayes classifier (R e1071). TCRdb took the public reads, trimmed them with fastp at Q25, ran MiXCR for clone calling and kept in-frame beta chains. Every distinct CDR3 protein forms one entry, paired with its most common genes and DNA. Here the V and J calls rest on TCRdb's processing, not on the authors' analysis. Across this sample there are hundreds of thousands of distinct CDR3 sequences, with approximately 15% seen only once. Together, the top ten hold approximately 3.5% of the sample.

Ophthalmopathy patients had moderately to severely active disease, with a Clinical Activity Score of 3 or more, a NOSPECS grade of 4 or more, and a disease duration of less than 3 months. The study excluded patients with uncontrolled infections, other autoimmune diseases, pregnancy or lactation. Diagnoses were based on clinical symptoms, serum thyroxine and TRAb, thyroid ultrasound and orbital computed tomography. PBMCs were isolated from around 10 ml of fresh peripheral blood by Ficoll-Paque density gradient centrifugation. Total RNA was extracted using Trizol reagent, and RNA quality was assessed on an Agilent 2100 Bioanalyzer. Results the study describes overall, beyond this receptor: Most expanded thyroid clonotypes (frequency above 0.001) were also detected in blood, a finding suggesting that blood repertoires may reflect thyroid immune responses. A model built on a 13 V-J signature distinguished ophthalmopathy from stable hyperthyroidism, reaching around 90% sensitivity and 81.08% specificity in cross-validation and 80%/75% in testing. In validation, the model predicted progression to ophthalmopathy a median of approximately 6.3 months before onset, with approximately 70% sensitivity and roughly 73% specificity. Sample size was not statistically predetermined, and investigators were not blinded to group allocation.

Sequencing input: blood. The origin of this receptor is a woman between 40 and 55 years old with Graves' ophthalmopathy.

The CDR3 amino acid sequence is: CSARLDEYNEQFF. The DNA sequence is TGCAGTGCTAGACTCGACGAATACAATGAGCAGTTCTTC. Recombination joined TRBV20-1 with TRBJ2-1; the D gene is not confidently resolved. Taken from cysteine to phenylalanine, the CDR3 has 13 residues. The sequence is cut down to CDR3 DNA, 39 bases in frame from base 1. V lost 2 bases and J lost 4 bases; the stretch between them is 9 bases long. The germline V gene encodes CDR1 DFQATT and CDR2 SNEGSKA (reference sequence).